One sample yielded the 7 T cell receptor beta chains listed below, sequenced in a study of cytomegalovirus exposure and HLA in healthy donors. Researchers ran the PCR with 60 Vbeta and 13 Jbeta primers. Sequenced by immunoSEQ multiplex PCR; TCRdb stores in-frame clones only, minus some. The table lists over 95,000 clones, 76% of them singletons. Material for sequencing was PBMCs. The receptors stem from a woman in her thirties or forties in good health and CMV-seropositive.

This sequence joins TRBV2 and TRBJ2-7; the D gene is possibly TRBD2 (5 bases). This CDR3 spans 14 amino acids. Looked up from germline, CDR1 is SNHLY and CDR2 is FYNNEI. With 4 bases removed from V and 3 bases from J, the gap between germline ends came to 13 bases. The DNA of the CDR3 is TGTGCCAGCAGTGTTTCGGGGTACGACTACGAGCAGTACTTC. This sequence encodes CASSVSGYDYEQYF. The full variable domain, completed using reference TRBV2 and TRBJ2-7, is EPEVTQTPSHQVTQMGQEVILRCVPISNHLYFYWYRQILGQKVEFLVSFYNNEISEKSEIFDDQFSVERPDGSNFTLKIRSTKLEDSAMYFCASSVSGYDYEQYFGPGTRLTVT.

This clone occurred a few times. The CDR3 loop is CASSSSAGYGYTF. CDR3 DNA sequence: TGTGCCAGCAGTTCCTCGGCGGGGTATGGCTACACCTTC. This chain uses TRBV6-5 with TRBJ1-2; no reliable D call. CDR3 length: 13 residues. The germline V gene encodes CDR1 MNHEY and CDR2 SVGAGI. V was cut by 4 bases and J by 5 bases, with 11 bases left in between.

The chain combines TRBV6-5 with TRBJ1-1, with D possibly being TRBD1 (5 bases). The V end lost 2 bases, the J end lost 0 bases, and 10 bases lay between the germline ends. CDR1 is MNHEY and CDR2 is SVGAGI in the germline V gene. The CDR3 has 15 amino acids. CDR3 sequence reads: CASSYSNRLNTEAFF. The CDR3 DNA follows: TGTGCCAGCAGTTACAGCAACAGGTTGAACACTGAAGCTTTCTTT.

This clone has only a few counts. This chain joins TRBV5-1 and TRBJ1-1; a possible D gene is TRBD1 (6 bases). V was clipped by 2 bases and J by 2 bases, with 13 bases between them. The CDR3 is 15 amino acids. Germline CDR1 is SGHRS and CDR2 is YFSETQ. The CDR3 sequence: CASSFLQGSNTEAFF. In nucleotides, the CDR3 is TGCGCCAGCAGCTTCTTACAGGGATCCAACACTGAAGCTTTCTTT.

About this clone itself: The junction does not match germline at one end; this may be a read error. The chain links TRBV6-1 to TRBJ2-3; 12 bases line up with TRBD2. Germline V gives CDR1 MNHNS, CDR2 SASEGT. The CDR3 runs to 15 residues. CDR3 nucleotides: TGTGCCAGCAATGAACTAGCGGGGGGAGTAGATACGCAGTATTTT. This encodes CASNELAGGVDTQYF.

In its sample, this clone was seen a few times. V and J are TRBV6-5 and TRBJ1-4; a possible D gene is TRBD1 (6 bases). The V gene lost 6 bases and the J gene lost 7 bases, with 18 bases spanning the gap. The CDR3 covers 15 residues. The germline CDR1 and CDR2 sequences are MNHEY and SVGAGI. The CDR3 sequence: CASRPMGDKGEKLFF. Here the CDR3 DNA reads TGTGCCAGCAGGCCAATGGGGGACAAGGGTGAAAAACTGTTTTTT.

The chain links TRBV5-6 to TRBJ1-2; the match to TRBD1 covers 7 bases. The CDR3 totals 15 residues. The germline CDR1 and CDR2 sequences are SGHDT and YYEEEE. V lost 7 bases, J lost 4 bases, and 13 bases stayed unmatched. The CDR3 reads CASRVSLQGVYGYTF. CDR3 DNA: TGTGCCAGCCGTGTATCGCTCCAGGGGGTCTATGGCTACACCTTC.